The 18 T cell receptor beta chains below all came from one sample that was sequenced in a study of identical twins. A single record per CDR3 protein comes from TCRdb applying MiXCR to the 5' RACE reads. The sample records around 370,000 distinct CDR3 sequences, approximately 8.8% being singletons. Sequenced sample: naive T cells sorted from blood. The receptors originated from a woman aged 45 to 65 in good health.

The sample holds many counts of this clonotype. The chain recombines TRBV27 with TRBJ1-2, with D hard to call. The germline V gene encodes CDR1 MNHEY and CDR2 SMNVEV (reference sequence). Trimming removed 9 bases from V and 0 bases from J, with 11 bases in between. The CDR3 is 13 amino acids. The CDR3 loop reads CASGVLANYGYTF. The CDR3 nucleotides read TGTGCCAGTGGTGTACTGGCTAACTATGGCTACACCTTC.

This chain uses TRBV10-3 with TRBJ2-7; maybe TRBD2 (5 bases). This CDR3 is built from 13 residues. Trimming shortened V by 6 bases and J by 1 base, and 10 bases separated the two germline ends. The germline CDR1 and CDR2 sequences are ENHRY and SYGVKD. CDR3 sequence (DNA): TGTGCCATCAGGGACTTGGCATCCTACGAGCAGTACTTC. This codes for CAIRDLASYEQYF.

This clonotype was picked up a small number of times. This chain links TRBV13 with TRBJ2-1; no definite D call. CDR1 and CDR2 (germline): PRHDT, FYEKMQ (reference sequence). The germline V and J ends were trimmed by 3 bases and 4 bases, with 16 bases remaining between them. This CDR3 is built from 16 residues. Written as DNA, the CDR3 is TGTGCCAGCAGCTTCCCCACCGGCGGAGCATACAATGAGCAGTTCTTC. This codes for CASSFPTGGAYNEQFF.

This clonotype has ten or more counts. The CDR3 bases are TGCAGCGTTGATAAGTCAGACACCGGGGAGCTGTTTTTT. Translation: CSVDKSDTGELFF. The chain carries TRBV29-1 and TRBJ2-2; D is ambiguous. Germline-derived CDR1 and CDR2 are SQVTM and ANQGSEA. Trimming removed 3 bases from V and 3 bases from J, with 8 bases in between. The CDR3 loop spans 13 amino acids.

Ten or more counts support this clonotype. For the CDR3, the DNA is TGCAGTGGTCTAGCGGCACAGAATGAGCAGTTCTTC. Translated, it gives CSGLAAQNEQFF. The chain is built from TRBV20-1 and TRBJ2-1; 7 nucleotides line up with TRBD2. With 7 bases clipped from V and 7 bases from J, the junction kept 7 bases outside the gene matches. The CDR3 has 12 amino acids. CDR1 DFQATT and CDR2 SNEGSKA come from the germline V gene (reference sequence).

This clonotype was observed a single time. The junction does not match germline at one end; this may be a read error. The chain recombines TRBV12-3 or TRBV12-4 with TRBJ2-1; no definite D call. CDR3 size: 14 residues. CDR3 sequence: CASSLARVNNEHFF. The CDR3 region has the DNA TGTGCCAGCAGTTTAGCTAGGGTAAACAATGAGCATTTCTTC.

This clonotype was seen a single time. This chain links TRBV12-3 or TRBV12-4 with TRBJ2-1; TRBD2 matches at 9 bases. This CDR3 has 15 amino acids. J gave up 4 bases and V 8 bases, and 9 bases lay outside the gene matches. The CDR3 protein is CASYHLRGGYNEQFF. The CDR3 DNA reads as TGTGCCAGCTACCACCTGCGGGGGGGATACAATGAGCAGTTCTTC.

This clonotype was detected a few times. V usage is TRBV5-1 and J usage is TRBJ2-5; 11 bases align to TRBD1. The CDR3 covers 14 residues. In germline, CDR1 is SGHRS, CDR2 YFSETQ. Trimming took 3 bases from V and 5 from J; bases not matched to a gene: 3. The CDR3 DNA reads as TGCGCCAGCAGCTGGCGGGACAGGGGGGAGACCCAGTACTTC. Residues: CASSWRDRGETQYF.

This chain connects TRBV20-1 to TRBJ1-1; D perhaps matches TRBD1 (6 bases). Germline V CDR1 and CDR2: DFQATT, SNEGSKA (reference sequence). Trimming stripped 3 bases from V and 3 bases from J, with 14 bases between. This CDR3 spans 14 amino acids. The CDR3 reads CSASPEGDYTEAFF. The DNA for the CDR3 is TGCAGTGCTAGTCCTGAGGGGGATTACACTGAAGCTTTCTTT.

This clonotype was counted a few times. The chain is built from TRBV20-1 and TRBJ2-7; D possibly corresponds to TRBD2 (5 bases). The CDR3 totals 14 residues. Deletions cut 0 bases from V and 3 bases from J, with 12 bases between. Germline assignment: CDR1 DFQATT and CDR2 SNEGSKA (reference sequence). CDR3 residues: CSARDSAGVYEQYF. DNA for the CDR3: TGCAGTGCTAGAGATTCGGCCGGGGTCTACGAGCAGTACTTC.

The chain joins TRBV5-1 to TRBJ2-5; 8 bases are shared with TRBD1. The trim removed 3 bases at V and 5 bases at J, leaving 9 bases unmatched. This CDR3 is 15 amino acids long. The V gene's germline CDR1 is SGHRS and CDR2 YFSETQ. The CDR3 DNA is TGCGCCAGCAGCTCCCTCAGGGGGCGCTTGGAGACCCAGTACTTC. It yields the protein CASSSLRGRLETQYF.

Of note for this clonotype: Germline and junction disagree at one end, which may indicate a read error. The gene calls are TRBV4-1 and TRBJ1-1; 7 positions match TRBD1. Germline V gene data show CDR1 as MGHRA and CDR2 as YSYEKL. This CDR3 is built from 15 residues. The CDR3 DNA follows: TGCGCCTGCAGCCAGGTAACAGGGGTGAACACTGAAGCTTTCTTT. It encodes CACSQVTGVNTEAFF.

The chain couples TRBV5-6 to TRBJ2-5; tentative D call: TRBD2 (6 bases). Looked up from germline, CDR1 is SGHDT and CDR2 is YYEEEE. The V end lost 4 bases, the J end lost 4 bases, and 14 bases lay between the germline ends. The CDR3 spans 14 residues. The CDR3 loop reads CASSAHQGGETQYF. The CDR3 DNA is TGTGCCAGCAGCGCGCATCAGGGAGGAGAGACCCAGTACTTC.

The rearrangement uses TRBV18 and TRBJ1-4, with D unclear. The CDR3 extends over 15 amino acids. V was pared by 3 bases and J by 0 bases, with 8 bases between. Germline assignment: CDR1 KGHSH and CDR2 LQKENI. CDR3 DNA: TGTGCCAGCTCACCCATGACACCAACTAATGAAAAACTGTTTTTT. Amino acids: CASSPMTPTNEKLFF.

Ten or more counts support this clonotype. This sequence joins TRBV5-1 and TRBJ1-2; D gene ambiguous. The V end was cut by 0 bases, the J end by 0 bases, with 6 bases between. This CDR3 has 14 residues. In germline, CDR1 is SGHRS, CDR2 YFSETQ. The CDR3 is CASSLEGSNYGYTF. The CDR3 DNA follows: TGCGCCAGCAGCTTGGAAGGGTCTAACTATGGCTACACCTTC.

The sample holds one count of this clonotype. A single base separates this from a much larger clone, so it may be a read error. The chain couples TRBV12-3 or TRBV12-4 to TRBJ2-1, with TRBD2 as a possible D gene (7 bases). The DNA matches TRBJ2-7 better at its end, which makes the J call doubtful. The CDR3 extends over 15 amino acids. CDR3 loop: CASSFQQGGRREQYF. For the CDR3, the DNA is TGTGCCAGCAGTTTCCAACAGGGCGGGAGACGGGAGCAGTACTTC.

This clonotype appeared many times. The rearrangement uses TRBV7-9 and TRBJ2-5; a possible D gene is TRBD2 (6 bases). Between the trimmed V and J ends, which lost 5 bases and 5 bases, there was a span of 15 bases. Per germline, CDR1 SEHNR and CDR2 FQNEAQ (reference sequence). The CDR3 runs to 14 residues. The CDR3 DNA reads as TGTGCCAGCAGCGCCCCGACTGGGAGGGAGACCCAGTACTTC. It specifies CASSAPTGRETQYF.

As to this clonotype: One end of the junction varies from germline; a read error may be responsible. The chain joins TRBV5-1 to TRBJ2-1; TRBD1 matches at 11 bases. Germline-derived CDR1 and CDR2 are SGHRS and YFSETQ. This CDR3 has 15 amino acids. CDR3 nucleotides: TGCTCCAGCAGCATCGGACAGGGGGCGGTCAATGAGCAGTTCTTC. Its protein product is CSSSIGQGAVNEQFF.